This T cell receptor (beta chain) was sequenced in a study of blood T cell repertoires in COVID-19. As for the study in general: Acute-phase and convalescent COVID-19 samples originated in the United States, Italy and Spain. PBMCs, B-cell-depleted T cells, or T cells provided the cDNA or gDNA that made up the material.

Per the authors' pipeline: For nucleated cells, counts were estimated from reference gene primer amplification. Produced via immunoSEQ multiplex PCR; TCRdb's table is partial and in-frame only. Clonal size and the V and J genes are those of that table, whereas D and trimming came from the DNA. The repertoire consists of roughly 230,000 clones, with roughly 86% occurring once and the leading ten covering around 0.7%. The CDR3 is made up of 14 amino acids. The V end was cut by 4 bases, the J end by 5 bases, with 17 bases between. Germline-derived CDR1 and CDR2 are SQVTM and ANQGSEA. V usage is TRBV29-1 and J usage is TRBJ1-1, with TRBD1 as a possible D gene (6 bases). The sequence was collected from a human donor in a cohort sampled during active COVID-19. Sequencing was done on a sample of peripheral blood. In DNA form, the CDR3 reads TGCAGCGTTGTAGTGGGGGCTGTGGGAACTGAAGCTTTCTTT. Translation: CSVVVGAVGTEAFF.